The subject of this entry is one TCR beta chain. Its antigen has not been determined. No qualities accompany the bases; no much larger clone lies one base away. The data belong to a study of T cell repertoires in cytomegalovirus infection (dated by TCRdb to about 2019). Background for the entire study: Peptide stimulations targeted recently identified HLA-C-restricted CMV epitopes, whose presentation resists viral immunomodulation, together with well-studied HLA-B-restricted epitopes. The HLA type of each donor mattered for the analysis, because public TCR beta signatures pointed to carriage of CMV infection along with the matching HLA type.

For sequencing, an Illumina HiSeq 1500 was employed. TCRdb handled the public reads itself, with Q25 trimming in fastp and clone calling in MiXCR, and kept productive beta chains. CDR3 protein sequences are deduplicated, and each keeps its most common genes and DNA. The sample table shows a few hundred thousand distinct CDR3 sequences, and 40% are seen once. In total, the top ten clones hold about 46% of the sample. Taken with the paper, the label for treatment or condition translates to: in vitro stimulation with specific CMV peptide epitopes to enrich CMV-specific T cells. A distance of 13 bases separates the germline ends of V and J, which lose 2 bases and 8 bases respectively. CDR1 SGHTA and CDR2 FQGNSA are derived from the germline V gene. There are 14 amino acids in the CDR3, from cysteine to phenylalanine inclusive. Of all the DNA, just the CDR3 is kept, 42 bases in frame from base 1. On the study overall, not on this receptor specifically: In the ex vivo response, HLA-C-restricted CMV-specific TCR beta clonotypes were dominant, and in two of eight donors the single most frequent clonotype came from this HLA-C-restricted group. In both this cohort and an independent roughly 400-donor cohort, the cumulative frequency of public TCR beta family members distinguished carriers of CMV infection plus the relevant HLA type.

Here the chain combines TRBV7-2 and TRBJ2-1, with a tentative D gene TRBD1 over 5 matching bases. This TCR derives from a human donor in good health (CMV status not recorded). Some clones in this sample may be carry-over from other donors' samples. The specimen was cultured PBMCs, collected from culture after CMV antigen stimulation. This receptor has the CDR3 CASSLTTGSDEQFF. The DNA sequence follows: TGTGCCAGCAGCTTAACAACAGGTTCGGATGAGCAGTTCTTC.